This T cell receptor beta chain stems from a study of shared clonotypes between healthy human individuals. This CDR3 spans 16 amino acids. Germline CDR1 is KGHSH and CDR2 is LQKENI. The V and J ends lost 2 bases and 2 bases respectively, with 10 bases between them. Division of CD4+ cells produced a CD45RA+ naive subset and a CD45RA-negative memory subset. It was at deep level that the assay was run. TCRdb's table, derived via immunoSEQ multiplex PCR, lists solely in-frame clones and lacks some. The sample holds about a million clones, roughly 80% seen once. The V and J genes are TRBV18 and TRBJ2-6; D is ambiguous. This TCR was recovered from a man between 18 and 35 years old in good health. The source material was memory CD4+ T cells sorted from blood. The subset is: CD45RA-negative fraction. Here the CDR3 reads CASSPGYLAGANVLTF. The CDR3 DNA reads TGTGCCAGCTCACCAGGTTACTTGGCTGGGGCCAACGTCCTGACTTTC.